The 15 T cell receptor beta chains listed next were all sequenced from one sample in a study of T cell changes during pregnancy in multiple sclerosis. The table came from immunoSEQ multiplex PCR; TCRdb's copy has only in-frame clones and leaves some out. The table lists 50,000 to 60,000 clones, about 90% of them singletons, with 0.45% to 0.65% in the top ten. Sequences were derived from CD4+ T cells from peripheral blood mononuclear cells, sampled in the first trimester of pregnancy. All receptors derive from a female donor with multiple sclerosis, enrolled in a pregnancy study.

This chain links TRBV30 with TRBJ1-1; D uncertain. Trimming pared 0 bases from V and 8 bases from J, leaving 13 bases between. The CDR3 sequence is 13 residues long. CDR1 GTSNPN and CDR2 SVGIG come from the germline V gene (reference sequence). The CDR3 DNA reads as TGTGCCTGGAGTGTAGTGGCTCGCTTGGAAGCTTTCTTT. It is translated as CAWSVVARLEAFF.

CDR3 coding DNA: TGTGCCAGCAGGCCAGGGAACACTGAAGCTTTCTTT. This gives the protein CASRPGNTEAFF. This chain uses TRBV6-6 with TRBJ1-1; D gene ambiguous. V was trimmed by 6 bases and J by 1 base, leaving 6 bases between them. Germline assignment: CDR1 MNHNY and CDR2 SVGAGI (reference sequence). This CDR3 has 12 residues.

The J gene is TRBJ1-5, the V gene TRBV2, with TRBD1 as a possible D gene (5 bases). The CDR3 has 15 residues. Germline V CDR1 and CDR2: SNHLY, FYNNEI. The ends were cut back, 4 bases at V and 2 bases at J, with 12 bases in the middle. For the CDR3, the DNA is TGTGCCAGCAGTGTAGGGGTCCATGGCAATCAGCCCCAGCATTTT. The encoded protein is CASSVGVHGNQPQHF.

The V and J genes are TRBV2 and TRBJ2-5; tentative D call: TRBD1 (5 bases). V dropped 1 base and J dropped 5 bases, with 14 bases sitting between them. The CDR3 is 15 residues long. The V gene's germline CDR1 is SNHLY and CDR2 FYNNEI. The CDR3 region is CASSEVPQGGETQYF. The DNA for the CDR3 is TGTGCCAGCAGTGAAGTTCCGCAGGGTGGGGAGACCCAGTACTTC.

V and J are TRBV12-5 and TRBJ1-4; 7 nucleotides line up with TRBD1. The CDR3 has 14 residues. V was pared by 2 bases and J by 6 bases, with 3 bases of the junction left unmatched. Germline lookup yields CDR1 LGHNT and CDR2 FRNRAP. Written as DNA, the CDR3 is TGTGCTAGTGGTTTGAGGCAGGGGGATGAAAAACTGTTTTTT. It translates to CASGLRQGDEKLFF.

The sample holds a few counts of this clone. J is TRBJ2-5 and V is TRBV6-6, with TRBD2 as a possible D gene (6 bases). This CDR3 region has 15 residues. Trimming removed 2 bases at V and 3 bases at J, with 13 bases between. Germline V gene data show CDR1 as MNHNY and CDR2 as SVGAGI (reference sequence). CDR3 in DNA: TGTGCCAGCAGTTACCCCGGGACTGGGGAAGAGACCCAGTACTTC. Residues: CASSYPGTGEETQYF.

In DNA, the CDR3 is TGTGCCAGCAGTCCCCGACAGGGAAGAGGGAGCGGGGAGCTGTTTTTT. This encodes CASSPRQGRGSGELFF. V usage is TRBV28 and J usage is TRBJ2-2; TRBD1 matches 7 bases. CDR1 is MDHEN, CDR2 SYDVKM, per germline. V lost 5 bases and J lost 7; bases outside the gene matches: 13. The CDR3 loop spans 16 amino acids.

J is TRBJ2-3 and V is TRBV2; 13 bases are shared with TRBD2. The CDR3 has 17 residues. The junction had 6 bases not matched to a gene; V was cut back by 6 bases and J by 0 bases. In germline, CDR1 is SNHLY, CDR2 FYNNEI. CDR3: CASRKGTSGVSTDTQYF. The DNA for the CDR3 is TGTGCCAGCAGGAAAGGGACTAGCGGGGTTAGCACAGATACGCAGTATTTT.

This clone was detected only once. The chain is built from TRBV6-6 and TRBJ1-6, with D possibly being TRBD1 (5 bases). This CDR3 is 15 amino acids long. Germline assignment: CDR1 MNHNY and CDR2 SVGAGI (reference sequence). Trimming left V 2 bases short and J 10 bases short, with 15 bases between. The CDR3 sequence is CASSYAGVGGSPLHF. The CDR3 bases are TGTGCCAGCAGTTACGCGGGAGTCGGGGGATCACCCCTCCACTTT.

The genes are TRBV11-3 and TRBJ2-5, with no clear D. CDR1 is SGHNT, CDR2 YENEEA, per germline. This CDR3 is 16 amino acids long. V lost 3 bases to trimming and J lost 0 bases, with 14 bases between them. CDR3 nucleotide sequence: TGTGCCAGCAGCTTTGTGCCGGTCGCGAACCAAGAGACCCAGTACTTC. Translation: CASSFVPVANQETQYF.

The genes are TRBV29-1 and TRBJ2-5, with D possibly being TRBD1 (7 bases). With 3 bases removed from V and 6 bases from J, the gap between germline ends came to 11 bases. Germline CDR1 reads SQVTM; CDR2 reads ANQGSEA. The CDR3 consists of 12 residues. CDR3 nucleotides: TGCAGCGTTGATCAGGGGGGAAAGACCCAGTACTTC. Translating gives CSVDQGGKTQYF. Complete variable domain (other parts from reference TRBV29-1 and TRBJ2-5): SAVISQKPSRDICQRGTSLTIQCQVDSQVTMMFWYRQQPGQSLTLIATANQGSEATYESGFVIDKFPISRPNLTFSTLTVSNMSPEDSSIYLCSVDQGGKTQYFGPGTRLLVL.

In this sample, this clone turned up a few times. The chain combines TRBV2 with TRBJ2-7; D perhaps matches TRBD1 (6 bases). Germline-derived CDR1 and CDR2 are SNHLY and FYNNEI. V shed 6 bases and J shed 3 bases, with 15 bases lying between them. The CDR3 contains 14 residues. As DNA, the CDR3 is TGTGCCAGCAGCATTGAAGGGGGAAGCTACGAGCAGTACTTC. This sequence encodes CASSIEGGSYEQYF. Supplemented by reference TRBV2 and TRBJ2-7, the full variable domain reads EPEVTQTPSHQVTQMGQEVILRCVPISNHLYFYWYRQILGQKVEFLVSFYNNEISEKSEIFDDQFSVERPDGSNFTLKIRSTKLEDSAMYFCASSIEGGSYEQYFGPGTRLTVT.

The genes are TRBV5-6 and TRBJ1-1; TRBD1 aligns across 8 bases. V was pared by 4 bases and J by 8 bases, with 10 bases of the junction left unmatched. Germline lookup yields CDR1 SGHDT and CDR2 YYEEEE. The CDR3 spans 14 residues. CDR3 DNA: TGTGCCAGCAGCCAGGACAGGGTGACGACGGAAGCTTTCTTT. This gives the protein CASSQDRVTTEAFF. Looking up the rest from reference TRBV5-6 and TRBJ1-1 gives the full variable domain: DAGVTQSPTHLIKTRGQQVTLRCSPKSGHDTVSWYQQALGQGPQFIFQYYEEEERQRGNFPDRFSGHQFPNYSSELNVNALLLGDSALYLCASSQDRVTTEAFFGQGTRLTVV.

This sequence joins TRBV9 and TRBJ1-2; D is ambiguous. CDR1 SGDLS and CDR2 YYNGEE come from the germline V gene. The CDR3 loop spans 13 amino acids. Trimming cost V 4 bases and J 8 bases, with 15 bases left between them. CDR3 coding DNA: TGTGCCAGCAGCCCTAGGGTCGGAGGCGGCTACACCTTC. This encodes CASSPRVGGGYTF. Based on the CDR3 plus reference TRBV9 and TRBJ1-2, the full variable domain is DSGVTQTPKHLITATGQRVTLRCSPRSGDLSVYWYQQSLDQGLQFLIQYYNGEERAKGNILERFSAQQFPDLHSELNLSSLELGDSALYFCASSPRVGGGYTFGSGTRLTVV.

The chain carries TRBV27 and TRBJ1-2; TRBD1 is a possible D gene (6 bases). Germline CDR1 is MNHEY and CDR2 is SMNVEV (reference sequence). This CDR3 region has 14 residues. V dropped 7 bases and J dropped 3 bases, with 15 bases sitting between them. CDR3 sequence (DNA): TGTGCCAGCAAACCCGGGGGGCAAGACTATGGCTACACCTTC. It encodes CASKPGGQDYGYTF.